Following are 25 T cell receptor beta chains from one sample sequenced in a study of blood T cell repertoires in COVID-19. Measured with immunoSEQ multiplex PCR; TCRdb has only the in-frame clones, and not every one. The data show some 210,000 clones, with roughly four fifths seen just once and about 12% held by the top ten. Sequenced input: peripheral blood. Receptors were obtained from a woman aged 40 to 50 with acute or convalescent COVID-19.

This sequence joins TRBV27 and TRBJ1-2, with 10 bases fitting TRBD1. J lost 7 bases, V lost 5 bases, and 7 bases had no gene match. Germline CDR1 is MNHEY and CDR2 is SMNVEV (reference sequence). The CDR3 extends over 14 amino acids. CDR3 region: CASSRGTGVVGYTF. The CDR3 DNA reads TGTGCCAGCAGTCGGGGGACAGGGGTAGTTGGCTACACCTTC.

CDR3 nucleotides: TGTGCCAGCAGCTTCGGGGGAGAGACCCAGTACTTC. Residues: CASSFGGETQYF. V gene TRBV7-6 combines with J gene TRBJ2-5, with D maybe TRBD2 (6 bases). The V end was cut by 3 bases, the J end by 4 bases, with 6 bases between. The CDR3 totals 12 residues. In germline, CDR1 is SGHVS, CDR2 FNYEAQ.

The genes are TRBV5-1 and TRBJ1-5, with D possibly matching TRBD1 (5 bases). The V end lost 0 bases, the J end lost 1 base, and 5 bases lay between the germline ends. The CDR3 loop spans 14 amino acids. Germline V lookup: CDR1 SGHRS, CDR2 YFSETQ. For the CDR3, the DNA is TGCGCCAGCAGCTTGGAGGGGAGCAATCAGCCCCAGCATTTT. Translating gives CASSLEGSNQPQHF.

This chain connects TRBV2 to TRBJ1-1, with D unclear. CDR3 size: 15 residues. Trimming took off 9 bases at V and 1 base at J, with 18 bases between the two ends. CDR1 SNHLY and CDR2 FYNNEI come from the germline V gene. CDR3 bases: TGTGCCAGGTATTCCGCCGCTCTCGGGAACACTGAAGCTTTCTTT. Protein product: CARYSAALGNTEAFF.

The chain has TRBV6-2 or TRBV6-3 and TRBJ2-3; TRBD1 might be the D (6 bases). The CDR3 runs 17 residues. Per the germline V gene, CDR1 is MNHEY and CDR2 is SVGEGT. V dropped 5 bases and J dropped 0 bases, with 18 bases sitting between them. CDR3 nucleotides: TGTGCCAGCAGTCTATGGGGGCGAACCTCTAGCACAGATACGCAGTATTTT. Its protein product is CASSLWGRTSSTDTQYF.

V usage is TRBV18 and J usage is TRBJ2-3, with a tentative D call TRBD1 (5 bases). This CDR3 is 13 amino acids long. Deletions cut 6 bases from V and 5 bases from J, with 12 bases between. CDR1 and CDR2 from the germline V gene are KGHSH and LQKENI. The CDR3 region is CASSGRAEDTQYF. The CDR3, as DNA: TGTGCCAGCTCCGGCAGGGCGGAAGATACGCAGTATTTT.

The chain carries TRBV7-8 and TRBJ2-2, with D maybe TRBD1 (6 bases). The germline gives CDR1 SGHVS, CDR2 FQNEAQ. V lost 2 bases and J 3 bases, leaving 10 bases between the germline ends. The CDR3 extends over 15 amino acids. CDR3 DNA sequence: TGTGCCAGCAGCTTAAGGGGGATGGACACCGGGGAGCTGTTTTTT. This gives the protein CASSLRGMDTGELFF.

The chain carries TRBV5-4 and TRBJ1-4; TRBD1 matches at 7 bases. The length of the CDR3 is 12 residues. V lost 9 bases, J lost 11 bases, and 10 bases stayed unmatched. Germline assignment: CDR1 SGHNT and CDR2 YYREEE (reference sequence). CDR3 coding DNA: TGTGCCACCCAGGGGGTAGTAGAGAAACTGTTTTTT. As protein: CATQGVVEKLFF.

The chain recombines TRBV2 with TRBJ2-7, with unresolved D. V was pared by 5 bases and J by 2 bases, with 7 bases between. Germline loops: CDR1 SNHLY, CDR2 FYNNEI. The length of the CDR3 is 12 residues. Written as DNA, the CDR3 is TGTGCCAGCAGTCCCCGGGCCTACGAGCAGTACTTC. This gives the protein CASSPRAYEQYF.

This sequence joins TRBV15 and TRBJ2-1; 10 bases match TRBD1. Germline-derived CDR1 and CDR2 are LNHNV and YYDKDF (reference sequence). This CDR3 has 18 residues. Trimming took 2 bases from V and 5 from J; bases not matched to a gene: 12. As DNA, the CDR3 is TGTGCCACCAGCAGACGGGTTGTACCGGGACAGGGGAACAATGAGCAGTTCTTC. Amino acid sequence: CATSRRVVPGQGNNEQFF.

This clone was seen a handful of times. The chain joins TRBV7-9 to TRBJ2-5, with TRBD2 matching over 12 bases. Trimming cost V 5 bases and J 2 bases; bases outside gene matches: 9. Germline loops: CDR1 SEHNR, CDR2 FQNEAQ (reference sequence). The CDR3 loop spans 17 amino acids. Here the CDR3 DNA reads TGTGCCAGCAGCCTGATCGGACTAGCGGGATGGCAAGAGACCCAGTACTTC. Translation gives CASSLIGLAGWQETQYF.

V usage is TRBV2 and J usage is TRBJ2-7; 7 nucleotides align to TRBD1. Germline values: CDR1 SNHLY, CDR2 FYNNEI. V shed 7 bases and J 4 bases; nucleotides not matched to a gene: 7. The CDR3 length is 13 residues. In DNA form, the CDR3 reads TGTGCCAGCACTGGGGACAGAATTTACGAGCAGTACTTC. Translation: CASTGDRIYEQYF. The complete variable domain, with remaining parts taken from reference TRBV2 and TRBJ2-7, reads EPEVTQTPSHQVTQMGQEVILRCVPISNHLYFYWYRQILGQKVEFLVSFYNNEISEKSEIFDDQFSVERPDGSNFTLKIRSTKLEDSAMYFCASTGDRIYEQYFGPGTRLTVT.

The chain uses TRBV2 and TRBJ2-7, with TRBD1 matching 7 bases. Trimming at V came to 5 bases and at J to 1 base, leaving 11 bases not matched to a gene. Looked up from germline, CDR1 is SNHLY and CDR2 is FYNNEI. CDR3 length: 16 amino acids. The CDR3 DNA reads as TGTGCCAGCAGTAATAGCCAGGGGGTTAGGTCCTACGAGCAGTACTTC. This codes for CASSNSQGVRSYEQYF.

V is TRBV5-1 and J is TRBJ1-2; D gene uncertain. Trimming removed 0 bases from V and 8 bases from J, with 11 bases in between. Germline values: CDR1 SGHRS, CDR2 YFSETQ. The CDR3 length is 13 residues. This CDR3 reads CASSLEWSGGYTF. CDR3 nucleotides: TGCGCCAGCAGCTTGGAATGGAGCGGGGGCTACACCTTC.

This chain uses TRBV29-1 with TRBJ2-1; a weak D match, TRBD2 (6 bases). V lost 7 bases and J 0 bases, leaving 13 bases between the germline ends. The CDR3 loop spans 14 amino acids. Germline V gene lookup returns CDR1 SQVTM and CDR2 ANQGSEA. The CDR3 sequence: CSAFSGRSYNEQFF. The DNA for the CDR3 is TGCAGCGCCTTTAGCGGACGCTCCTACAATGAGCAGTTCTTC.

This clone has a count of ten or more. The CDR3 DNA sequence: TGTGCCAGCTCCGGCGGGATACCTGGAAACACCATATATTTT. It specifies CASSGGIPGNTIYF. The chain joins TRBV2 to TRBJ1-3; D gene uncertain. The CDR3 sequence is 14 residues long. Germline-derived CDR1 and CDR2 are SNHLY and FYNNEI. Trimming stripped 8 bases from V and 2 bases from J, with 13 bases between.

The rearrangement links TRBV2 to TRBJ2-2; 8 nucleotides agree with TRBD2. With 5 bases clipped from V and 7 bases from J, the junction kept 12 bases outside the gene matches. Germline V lookup: CDR1 SNHLY, CDR2 FYNNEI. The CDR3 covers 16 residues. Here the CDR3 reads CASSTSSGGFHGELFF. In DNA form, the CDR3 reads TGTGCCAGCAGTACCTCCAGCGGGGGATTTCACGGGGAGCTGTTTTTT.

The CDR3 bases are TGTGCCACCAGCAGGGTTCAGGGGGCCCAAGAGACCCAGTACTTC. Residues: CATSRVQGAQETQYF. The V and J genes are TRBV15 and TRBJ2-5, with 8 bases aligning to TRBD1. Trimming took 3 bases from V and 1 from J; bases not matched to a gene: 4. The CDR3 has 15 amino acids. Germline V CDR1 and CDR2: LNHNV, YYDKDF (reference sequence).

The V and J genes are TRBV2 and TRBJ2-3; the D is unclear. The germline V and J ends were trimmed by 2 bases and 6 bases, with 3 bases remaining between them. This CDR3 is 11 amino acids long. Germline-derived CDR1 and CDR2 are SNHLY and FYNNEI. The CDR3 loop is CASSEPDTQYF. CDR3 nucleotides: TGTGCCAGCAGTGAACCTGATACGCAGTATTTT.

The chain uses TRBV5-6 and TRBJ1-6, with a weak D call TRBD1 (5 bases). V gave up 4 bases and J gave up 10 bases, with 15 bases separating them. CDR3 length equals 14 residues. The germline V gene encodes CDR1 SGHDT and CDR2 YYEEEE. This chain's CDR3 is CASSNDRGTSPLHF. Here the CDR3 DNA reads TGTGCCAGCAGCAACGACCGGGGGACGTCACCCCTCCACTTT.

The V and J genes are TRBV5-5 and TRBJ2-3; no clear D. Germline V gene data show CDR1 as SGHKS and CDR2 as YYEKEE (reference sequence). V lost 4 bases, J lost 5 bases, and 8 bases lay in between. The CDR3 is 12 amino acids. In nucleotides, the CDR3 is TGTGCCAGCAGCCCCACGGGAGATACGCAGTATTTT. It codes for CASSPTGDTQYF.

The gene calls are TRBV20-1 and TRBJ2-7; 7 bases align to TRBD1. Germline V gives CDR1 DFQATT, CDR2 SNEGSKA (reference sequence). The CDR3 runs to 12 residues. The V and J ends lost 6 bases and 5 bases, in that order; junction bases with no gene match: 7. The CDR3 DNA reads TGCAGTGCCAGTAATACAGGGGACGAGCAGTACTTC. Protein: CSASNTGDEQYF.

The J gene is TRBJ1-2, the V gene TRBV18; 7 bases agree with TRBD1. This CDR3 region has 15 residues. Germline CDR1 reads KGHSH; CDR2 reads LQKENI. The ends lost 1 base at V and 0 bases at J; junction bases unmatched: 2. The CDR3 sequence is CASSPQGQPNYGYTF. The CDR3, as DNA: TGTGCCAGCTCACCACAGGGACAGCCTAACTATGGCTACACCTTC.

This rearrangement joins TRBV24-1 to TRBJ1-2; D gene ambiguous. The CDR3 runs 13 residues. V was pared by 4 bases and J by 4 bases, with 9 bases between. The germline gives CDR1 KGHDR, CDR2 SFDVKD. The CDR3 here is CATSDEGGYGYTF. The CDR3 DNA reads as TGTGCCACCAGTGACGAGGGTGGCTATGGCTACACCTTC.

J is TRBJ1-1 and V is TRBV5-1, with 7 positions matching TRBD1. This CDR3 region has 17 residues. J lost 0 bases, V lost 3 bases, and 11 bases had no gene match. Germline CDR1 is SGHRS and CDR2 is YFSETQ. CDR3 amino acids: CASSSSGTANMNTEAFF. Here the CDR3 DNA reads TGCGCCAGCAGCTCCTCCGGGACAGCTAATATGAACACTGAAGCTTTCTTT.